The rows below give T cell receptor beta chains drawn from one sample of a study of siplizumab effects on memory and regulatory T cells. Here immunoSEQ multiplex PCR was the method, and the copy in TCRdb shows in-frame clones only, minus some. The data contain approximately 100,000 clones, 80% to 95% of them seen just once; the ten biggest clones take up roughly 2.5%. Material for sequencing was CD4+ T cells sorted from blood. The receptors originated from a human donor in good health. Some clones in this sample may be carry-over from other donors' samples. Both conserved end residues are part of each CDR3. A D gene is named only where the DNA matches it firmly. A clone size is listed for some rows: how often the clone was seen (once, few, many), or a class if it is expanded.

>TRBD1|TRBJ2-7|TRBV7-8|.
TGTGCCAGCAGCTCGTACCGGGACAGATCCTACGAGCAGTACTTC
CASSSYRDRSYEQYF
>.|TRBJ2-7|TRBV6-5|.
TGTGCCAGCAGTTACGGGGGCGAAGGGCCCGAGCAGTACTTC
CASSYGGEGPEQYF
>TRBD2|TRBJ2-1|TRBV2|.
TGTGCCAGCAGTGCTAGCGGGAGGGCCTACAATGAGCAGTTCTTC
CASSASGRAYNEQFF
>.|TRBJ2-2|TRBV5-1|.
TGCGCCAGCAGCTTAGAAGCCCCGAACACCGGGGAGCTGTTTTTT
CASSLEAPNTGELFF
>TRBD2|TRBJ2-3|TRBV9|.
TGTGCCAGCAGCGTCCTTAGCGGGGTCACCGCAGATACGCAGTATTTT
CASSVLSGVTADTQYF
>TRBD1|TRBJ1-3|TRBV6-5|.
TGTGCCAGCAGTTTCCGGGACAGGGTAAACACCATATATTTT
CASSFRDRVNTIYF
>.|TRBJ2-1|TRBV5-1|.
TGCGCCAGCAGCCCGAGGGCCGAGAACAATGAGCAGTTCTTC
CASSPRAENNEQFF
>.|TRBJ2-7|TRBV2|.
TGTGCCAGCAGTGGGACAGGACTACCCTCCCCCTACGAGCAGTACTTC
CASSGTGLPSPYEQYF
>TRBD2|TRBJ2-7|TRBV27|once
TGTGCCAGCAGTTTCAGGGAGGGCGCTCCCTACGAGCAGTACTTC
CASSFREGAPYEQYF
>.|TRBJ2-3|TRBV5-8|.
TGTGCCAGCCCTGCTGCGGAGACCCGCACAGATACGCAGTATTTT
CASPAAETRTDTQYF
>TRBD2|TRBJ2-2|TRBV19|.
TGTGCCAGTAGTATCCTAGGGACTAGCGGGAAGGGCGGGGAGCTGTTTTTT
CASSILGTSGKGGELFF
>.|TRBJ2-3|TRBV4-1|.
TGCGCCAGCAGCCAAGAATTTGAGGGAGAGTCTTTTGATACGCAGTATTTT
CASSQEFEGESFDTQYF
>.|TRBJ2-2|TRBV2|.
TGTGCCAGCAGGGGACTCCAGAACACCGGGGAGCTGTTTTTT
CASRGLQNTGELFF
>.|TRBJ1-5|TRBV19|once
TGTGCCAGTAGTATAGGCAGGGGAAGAAACTGGAGCAATCAGCCCCAGCATTTT
CASSIGRGRNWSNQPQHF
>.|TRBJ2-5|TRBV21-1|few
TGTGCCACTATAAAGGGGGGGGTATCAGAGACCCAGTACTTC
CATIKGGVSETQYF
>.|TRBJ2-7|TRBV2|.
TGTGCCAGCAGTGTTAACAGAGACTTATACGAGCAGTACTTC
CASSVNRDLYEQYF